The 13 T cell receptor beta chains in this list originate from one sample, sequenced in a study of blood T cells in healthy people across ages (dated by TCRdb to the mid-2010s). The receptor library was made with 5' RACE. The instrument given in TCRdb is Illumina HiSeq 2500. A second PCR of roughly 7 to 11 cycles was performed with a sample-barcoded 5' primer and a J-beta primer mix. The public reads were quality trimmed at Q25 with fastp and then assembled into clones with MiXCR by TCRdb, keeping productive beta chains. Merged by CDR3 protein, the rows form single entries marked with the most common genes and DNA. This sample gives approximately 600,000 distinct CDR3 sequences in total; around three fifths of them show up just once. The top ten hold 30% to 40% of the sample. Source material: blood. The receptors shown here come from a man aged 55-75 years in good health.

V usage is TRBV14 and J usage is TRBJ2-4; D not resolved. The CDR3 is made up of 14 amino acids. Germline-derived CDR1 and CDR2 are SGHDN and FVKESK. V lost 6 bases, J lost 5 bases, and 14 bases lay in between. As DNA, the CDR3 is TGTGCCAGCAGTTTGCAAGGGTGGCAAAACATTCAGTACTTC. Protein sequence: CASSLQGWQNIQYF.

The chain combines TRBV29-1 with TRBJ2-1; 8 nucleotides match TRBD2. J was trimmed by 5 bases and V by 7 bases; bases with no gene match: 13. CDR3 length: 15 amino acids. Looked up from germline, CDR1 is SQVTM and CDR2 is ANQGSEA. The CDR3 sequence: CSASPGGGTNNEQFF. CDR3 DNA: TGCAGCGCATCTCCCGGCGGGGGGACAAACAATGAGCAGTTCTTC.

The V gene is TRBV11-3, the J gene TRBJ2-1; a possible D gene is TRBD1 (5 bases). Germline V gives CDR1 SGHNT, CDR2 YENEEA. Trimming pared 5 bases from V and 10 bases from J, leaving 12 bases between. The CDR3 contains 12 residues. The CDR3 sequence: CASSQGLGEQFF. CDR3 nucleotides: TGTGCCAGCAGCCAGGGTCTAGGGGAGCAGTTCTTC.

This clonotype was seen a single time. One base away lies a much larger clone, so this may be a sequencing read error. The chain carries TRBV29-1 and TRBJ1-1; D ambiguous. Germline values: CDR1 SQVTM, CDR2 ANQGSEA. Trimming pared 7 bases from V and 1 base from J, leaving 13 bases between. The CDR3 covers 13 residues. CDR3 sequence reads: CSAKTEGNTEAFF. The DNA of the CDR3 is TGCAGCGCCAAAACAGAGGGGAACACTGAAGCTTTCTTT.

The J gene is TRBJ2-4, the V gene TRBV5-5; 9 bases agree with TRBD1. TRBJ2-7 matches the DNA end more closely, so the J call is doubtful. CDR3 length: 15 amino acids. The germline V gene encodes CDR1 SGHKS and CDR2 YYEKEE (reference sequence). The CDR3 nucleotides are TGTGCCAGCAGCTTGGTCGGGACAGGGACCTACGAGCAGTACTTC. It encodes CASSLVGTGTYEQYF.

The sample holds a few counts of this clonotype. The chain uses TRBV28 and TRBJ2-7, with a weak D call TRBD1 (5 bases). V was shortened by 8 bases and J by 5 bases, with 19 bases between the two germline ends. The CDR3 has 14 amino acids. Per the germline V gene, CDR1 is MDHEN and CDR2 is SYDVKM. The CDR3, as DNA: TGTGCCAGCCGACCGTGGTCAGGGAAGCACGAGCAGTACTTC. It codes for CASRPWSGKHEQYF. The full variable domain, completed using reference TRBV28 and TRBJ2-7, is DVKVTQSSRYLVKRTGEKVFLECVQDMDHENMFWYRQDPGLGLRLIYFSYDVKMKEKGDIPEGYSVSREKKERFSLILESASTNQTSMYLCASRPWSGKHEQYFGPGTRLTVT.

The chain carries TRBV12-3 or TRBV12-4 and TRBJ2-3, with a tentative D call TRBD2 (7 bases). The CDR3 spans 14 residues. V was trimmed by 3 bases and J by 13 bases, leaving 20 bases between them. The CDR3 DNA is TGTGCCAGCAGTTTTAGGGGGGGCGCAGATATGGAGTATTTT. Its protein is CASSFRGGADMEYF.

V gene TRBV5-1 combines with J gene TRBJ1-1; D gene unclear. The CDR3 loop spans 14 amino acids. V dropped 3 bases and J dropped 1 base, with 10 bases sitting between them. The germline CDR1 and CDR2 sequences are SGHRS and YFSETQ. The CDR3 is CASSSGWQNTEAFF. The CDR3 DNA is TGCGCCAGCAGCTCTGGATGGCAGAACACTGAAGCTTTCTTT.

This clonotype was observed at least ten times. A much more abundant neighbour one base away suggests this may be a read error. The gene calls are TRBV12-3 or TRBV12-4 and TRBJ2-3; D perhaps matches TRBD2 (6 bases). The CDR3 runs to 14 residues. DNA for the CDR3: TGTGCCAGCAGTTTTGGGGGGAGAGCAGATACGGAGTATTTT. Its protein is CASSFGGRADTEYF.

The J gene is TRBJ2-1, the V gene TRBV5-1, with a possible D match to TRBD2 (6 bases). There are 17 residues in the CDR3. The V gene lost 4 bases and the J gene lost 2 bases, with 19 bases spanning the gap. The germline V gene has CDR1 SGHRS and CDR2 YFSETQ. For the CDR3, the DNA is TGCGCCAGCAGCACCCAACCTAGCGTCGGCACCTACAATGAGCAGTTCTTC. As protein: CASSTQPSVGTYNEQFF.

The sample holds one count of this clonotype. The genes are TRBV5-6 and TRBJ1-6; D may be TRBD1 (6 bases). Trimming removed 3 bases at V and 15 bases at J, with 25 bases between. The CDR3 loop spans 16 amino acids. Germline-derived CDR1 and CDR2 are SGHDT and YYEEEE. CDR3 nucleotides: TGTGCCAGCAGCTACGGGGTCCGGGACCCATTCAGGGGCCTCCACTTT. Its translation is CASSYGVRDPFRGLHF.

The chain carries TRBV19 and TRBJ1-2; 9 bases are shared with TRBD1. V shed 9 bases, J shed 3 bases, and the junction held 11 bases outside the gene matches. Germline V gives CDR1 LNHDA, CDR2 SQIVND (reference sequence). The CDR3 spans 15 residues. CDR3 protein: CASKNPGQGDYGYTF. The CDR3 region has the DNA TGTGCCAGCAAAAATCCGGGACAGGGTGACTATGGCTACACCTTC.

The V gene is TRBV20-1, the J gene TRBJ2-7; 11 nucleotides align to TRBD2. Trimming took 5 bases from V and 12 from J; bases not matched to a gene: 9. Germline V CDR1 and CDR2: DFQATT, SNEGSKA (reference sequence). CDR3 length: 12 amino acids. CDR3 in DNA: TGCAGTGCTTCCCTGACTAGCGGGGTCTCGTACTTC. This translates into CSASLTSGVSYF.